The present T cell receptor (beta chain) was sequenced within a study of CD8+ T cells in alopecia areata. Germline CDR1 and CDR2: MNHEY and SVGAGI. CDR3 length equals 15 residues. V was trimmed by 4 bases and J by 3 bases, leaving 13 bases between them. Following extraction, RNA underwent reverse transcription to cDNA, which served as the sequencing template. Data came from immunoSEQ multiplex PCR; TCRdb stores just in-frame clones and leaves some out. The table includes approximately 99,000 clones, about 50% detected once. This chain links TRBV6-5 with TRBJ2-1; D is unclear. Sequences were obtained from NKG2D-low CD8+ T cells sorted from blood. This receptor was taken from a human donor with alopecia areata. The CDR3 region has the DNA TGTGCCAGCAGTTCATCGCCCAATGGCTACAATGAGCAGTTCTTC. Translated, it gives CASSSSPNGYNEQFF.